The 18 T cell receptor beta chains in this list originate from one sample, sequenced in a study of T cell changes during pregnancy in multiple sclerosis. Profiling relied on immunoSEQ multiplex PCR, and the TCRdb table lists in-frame clones only, not all of them. The repertoire includes approximately 39,000 clones, almost 95% of them detected once, and 1.2% sits in the top ten. What was sequenced was PBMCs (not recorded whether the cells were cultured). The source of these receptors is a female donor with multiple sclerosis, enrolled in a pregnancy study.

CDR3 in DNA: TGTGCCAGCTCAACCACAGGGGCCCACGAGCAGTACTTC. It specifies CASSTTGAHEQYF. The V and J genes are TRBV18 and TRBJ2-7, with 7 bases matching TRBD1. V was clipped by 5 bases and J by 5 bases; unmatched bases: 6. Germline V gene lookup returns CDR1 KGHSH and CDR2 LQKENI. The CDR3 has 13 residues.

V usage is TRBV4-1 and J usage is TRBJ2-1, with no clear D. CDR3 length equals 18 residues. CDR1 is MGHRA, CDR2 YSYEKL, per germline. The V end lost 4 bases, the J end lost 0 bases, and 19 bases lay between the germline ends. CDR3 coding DNA: TGCGCCAGCAGCCTTCAGGTTCCCCCATCTAGCTCCTACAATGAGCAGTTCTTC. Residues: CASSLQVPPSSSYNEQFF.

This clone was seen a single time. The chain recombines TRBV10-3 with TRBJ1-4; D not certain. This CDR3 is built from 11 residues. V lost 6 bases, J lost 5 bases, and 4 bases lay in between. Per germline, CDR1 ENHRY and CDR2 SYGVKD. CDR3 nucleotide sequence: TGTGCCATCAGCCAAAATGAAAAACTGTTTTTT. This codes for CAISQNEKLFF.

The rearrangement joins TRBV7-8 to TRBJ1-1; 8 positions match TRBD1. J lost 5 bases, V lost 6 bases, and 8 bases had no gene match. The CDR3 spans 14 residues. Germline V CDR1 and CDR2: SGHVS, FQNEAQ. The chain's CDR3 is CASSPGTGPTEAFF. CDR3 nucleotide sequence: TGTGCCAGCAGTCCCGGGACAGGACCTACTGAAGCTTTCTTT. The whole variable domain, filled in from reference TRBV7-8 and TRBJ1-1, reads GAGVSQSPRYKVAKRGQDVALRCDPISGHVSLFWYQQALGQGPEFLTYFQNEAQLDKSGLPSDRFFAERPEGSVSTLKIQRTQQEDSAVYLCASSPGTGPTEAFFGQGTRLTVV.

The chain joins TRBV5-4 to TRBJ2-7, with 8 nucleotides matching TRBD2. This CDR3 is 13 amino acids long. CDR1 and CDR2 from the germline V gene are SGHNT and YYREEE (reference sequence). J was trimmed by 4 bases and V by 6 bases; bases with no gene match: 6. CDR3 in DNA: TGTGCCAGCAATGCGGGGGGCGAATACGAGCAGTACTTC. Its protein product is CASNAGGEYEQYF. Full variable domain (rest looked up from reference TRBV5-4 and TRBJ2-7): ETGVTQSPTHLIKTRGQQVTLRCSSQSGHNTVSWYQQALGQGPQFIFQYYREEENGRGNFPPRFSGLQFPNYSSELNVNALELDDSALYLCASNAGGEYEQYFGPGTRLTVT.

The table lists this clone with a count of one. The chain carries TRBV15 and TRBJ2-7; the match to TRBD2 covers 13 bases. The CDR3 consists of 19 residues. The germline CDR1 and CDR2 sequences are LNHNV and YYDKDF (reference sequence). V lost 1 base, J lost 3 bases, and 12 bases stayed unmatched. CDR3 sequence: CATSRARGTSGTKIYEQYF. In nucleotides, the CDR3 is TGTGCCACCAGCAGAGCGAGGGGGACTAGCGGGACTAAAATCTACGAGCAGTACTTC.

This clone was picked up a small number of times. The chain joins TRBV9 to TRBJ1-1, with D uncertain. Germline CDR1 is SGDLS and CDR2 is YYNGEE. The length of the CDR3 is 13 residues. Deletions cut 0 bases from V and 4 bases from J, with 7 bases between. The CDR3, as DNA: TGTGCCAGCAGCGTAGTGGGGTTCACTGAAGCTTTCTTT. It yields the protein CASSVVGFTEAFF. Complete variable domain (other parts from reference TRBV9 and TRBJ1-1): DSGVTQTPKHLITATGQRVTLRCSPRSGDLSVYWYQQSLDQGLQFLIQYYNGEERAKGNILERFSAQQFPDLHSELNLSSLELGDSALYFCASSVVGFTEAFFGQGTRLTVV.

This chain links TRBV19 with TRBJ1-5; D possibly corresponds to TRBD1 (6 bases). Germline V CDR1 and CDR2: LNHDA, SQIVND (reference sequence). CDR3 length equals 15 residues. Trimming took off 7 bases at V and 6 bases at J, with 19 bases between the two ends. The CDR3 bases are TGTGCCAGTACCTTGGGAGGGGGAAGAAGTCAGCCCCAGCATTTT. The encoded protein is CASTLGGGRSQPQHF.

The table lists this clone with a count of one. The CDR3 reads CASSPGQGAQYEQYF. DNA of the CDR3: TGTGCCAGCAGCCCGGGACAGGGGGCGCAGTACGAGCAGTACTTC. This chain connects TRBV6-6 to TRBJ2-7; 12 nucleotides match TRBD1. V lost 6 bases, J lost 4 bases, and 7 bases stayed unmatched. CDR1 is MNHNY and CDR2 is SVGAGI in the germline V gene (reference sequence). CDR3 length: 15 residues.

Only one count was recorded for this clone. The chain joins TRBV6-4 to TRBJ2-3; 9 nucleotides line up with TRBD1. The CDR3 runs 16 residues. J gave up 6 bases and V 3 bases, and 10 bases lay outside the gene matches. Germline V gene sequence: CDR1 MRHNA, CDR2 SNTAGT. CDR3 in DNA: TGTGCCAGCAGTGAATTACCGGGACAGGGAGGGGATACGCAGTATTTT. The encoded protein is CASSELPGQGGDTQYF.

The rearrangement links TRBV29-1 to TRBJ1-1, with a tentative D call TRBD1 (6 bases). The CDR3 consists of 13 residues. The V and J ends lost 7 bases and 0 bases respectively, with 12 bases between them. The germline V gene has CDR1 SQVTM and CDR2 ANQGSEA. The CDR3 region has the DNA TGCAGCGCCCGGACAGCTATGAACACTGAAGCTTTCTTT. As protein: CSARTAMNTEAFF. Full variable domain (rest looked up from reference TRBV29-1 and TRBJ1-1): SAVISQKPSRDICQRGTSLTIQCQVDSQVTMMFWYRQQPGQSLTLIATANQGSEATYESGFVIDKFPISRPNLTFSTLTVSNMSPEDSSIYLCSARTAMNTEAFFGQGTRLTVV.

The chain joins TRBV9 to TRBJ2-3; a weak D match, TRBD2 (7 bases). The length of the CDR3 is 15 residues. V was cut by 1 base and J by 3 bases, with 12 bases left in between. Germline V gene data show CDR1 as SGDLS and CDR2 as YYNGEE. DNA of the CDR3: TGTGCCAGCAGCGTATCGGGGGGCCGAACAGATACGCAGTATTTT. Amino acid sequence: CASSVSGGRTDTQYF.

The chain is built from TRBV27 and TRBJ2-2, with TRBD2 identical over 12 bases. Trimming cost V 5 bases and J 0 bases; bases outside gene matches: 19. There are 22 residues in the CDR3. Looked up from germline, CDR1 is MNHEY and CDR2 is SMNVEV (reference sequence). Here the CDR3 reads CASSHFPGTSGSLPANTGELFF. The CDR3 DNA follows: TGTGCCAGCAGTCACTTCCCCGGGACTAGCGGGTCCTTACCCGCGAACACCGGGGAGCTGTTTTTT.

This clone was seen only once. This chain uses TRBV11-2 with TRBJ2-3, with D possibly being TRBD1 (6 bases). Per germline, CDR1 SGHAT and CDR2 FQNNGV. The V gene lost 5 bases and the J gene lost 1 base, with 16 bases spanning the gap. CDR3 length equals 16 residues. CDR3 sequence: CASSPGVGGGTDTQYF. The DNA of the CDR3 is TGTGCCAGCAGCCCAGGGGTCGGAGGCGGCACAGATACGCAGTATTTT.

The V and J genes are TRBV5-6 and TRBJ1-2; 7 nucleotides match TRBD1. The V gene's germline CDR1 is SGHDT and CDR2 YYEEEE. The CDR3 extends over 15 amino acids. V was pared by 4 bases and J by 6 bases, with 12 bases of the junction left unmatched. DNA for the CDR3: TGTGCCAGCAGCCTTACCGGGACAGCAGCCGATGGCTACACCTTC. As protein: CASSLTGTAADGYTF.

V is TRBV6-1 and J is TRBJ1-2, with D possibly TRBD1 on 5 matching bases. The CDR3 extends over 15 amino acids. Between the trimmed V and J ends, which lost 4 bases and 8 bases, there was a span of 20 bases. The germline V gene encodes CDR1 MNHNS and CDR2 SASEGT. DNA of the CDR3: TGTGCCAGCAGTGTTACATCGGACGGGGGAGGAGGCTACACCTTC. It yields the protein CASSVTSDGGGGYTF.

To note about this clone: Other DNA sequences within the sample encode an identical CDR3. The genes are TRBV6-5 and TRBJ2-7; 8 bases are a match to TRBD2. Germline V CDR1 and CDR2: MNHEY, SVGAGI. CDR3 length: 13 residues. The J segment lost 12 bases and the V segment lost 2 bases, leaving 9 bases of the junction unmatched. The CDR3 loop reads CASSYAGGGNRYF. Here the CDR3 DNA reads TGTGCCAGCAGTTACGCGGGAGGAGGGAACAGGTACTTC.

The gene calls are TRBV28 and TRBJ2-2; unclear D gene. This CDR3 is 14 amino acids long. CDR1 and CDR2 from the germline V gene are MDHEN and SYDVKM. Trimming pared 3 bases from V and 4 bases from J, leaving 9 bases between. As DNA, the CDR3 is TGTGCCAGCAGTTTTAGTGGCAGCACCGGGGAGCTGTTTTTT. It codes for CASSFSGSTGELFF.